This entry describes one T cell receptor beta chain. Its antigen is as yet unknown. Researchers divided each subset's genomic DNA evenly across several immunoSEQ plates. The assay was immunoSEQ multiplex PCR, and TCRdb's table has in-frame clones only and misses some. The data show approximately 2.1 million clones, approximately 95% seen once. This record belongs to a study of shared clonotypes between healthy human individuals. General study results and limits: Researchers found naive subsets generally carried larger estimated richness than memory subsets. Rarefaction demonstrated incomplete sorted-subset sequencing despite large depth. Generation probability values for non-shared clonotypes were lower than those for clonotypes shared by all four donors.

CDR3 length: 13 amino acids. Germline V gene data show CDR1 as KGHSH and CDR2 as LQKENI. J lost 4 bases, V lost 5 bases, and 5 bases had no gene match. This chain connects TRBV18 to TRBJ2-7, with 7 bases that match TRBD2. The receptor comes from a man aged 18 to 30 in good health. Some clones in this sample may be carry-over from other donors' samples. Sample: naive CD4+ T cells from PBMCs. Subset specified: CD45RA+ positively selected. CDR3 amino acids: CASSRASGYEQYF. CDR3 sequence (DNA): TGTGCCAGCTCAAGGGCTAGCGGTTACGAGCAGTACTTC.